This T cell receptor (beta chain) was found in a study of control samples from healthy donors and cancer patients. Libraries were prepared by immunoSEQ multiplex PCR; TCRdb keeps only in-frame clonotypes and omits some of them. This sample has around 94,000 clones; less than 95% occur once, and the top ten carry less than 4.5%. This CDR3 comprises 13 residues. V lost 5 bases and J 5 bases, leaving 13 bases between the germline ends. The V gene's germline CDR1 is LNHDA and CDR2 SQIVND (reference sequence). This TCR was sampled from a woman aged 18-35 years in good health. Sequencing used blood. The genes are TRBV19 and TRBJ2-7; D may correspond to TRBD1 or TRBD2 (6 bases each). The chain's CDR3 is CASSLAGEDEQYF. In DNA, the CDR3 is TGTGCCAGTAGTCTGGCAGGGGAGGACGAGCAGTACTTC.